This T cell receptor (beta chain) was documented in a study of shared clonotypes between healthy human individuals. The method was immunoSEQ multiplex PCR; TCRdb's version includes in-frame clones alone and lacks a portion of them. Of some 2 million clones in the sample, approximately 94% are singletons; the top ten hold 0.85% to 1.2%. Germline loops: CDR1 SGHDN, CDR2 FVKESK. V lost 4 bases and J lost 8, with 11 bases in between. The CDR3 has 12 amino acids. Naive CD8 populations comprised CD45RO-negative cells positively selected for CCR7, excluding terminally differentiated effector memory CD45RA+ cells.

The sequence came from a young man in good health. The sequenced sample consisted of naive CD8+ T cells sorted from blood. The chain couples TRBV14 to TRBJ1-1; D is perhaps TRBD1 (5 bases). CDR3 in DNA: TGTGCCAGCAGCCCCCTATCAGGGGAAGCTTTCTTT. Translation: CASSPLSGEAFF.